Listed below are T cell receptor beta chains from one sample, sequenced in a study of T cells expressing NK-cell markers. TCRdb reprocessed the 5' RACE reads and stores each CDR3 protein as one record, lacking DNA. Here the sample table reports some 460,000 distinct CDR3 sequences. The specimen sequenced was blood T cells: a sorted CD56 or NKG2C T cell subset, CD4+ or CD8+ T cells, or bulk PBMC T cells (not recorded which). Receptor source: a woman between 50 and 59 years old in good health. Both conserved end residues are part of each CDR3.

j_call,v_call,cdr3_aa
TRBJ2-5,TRBV7-9,CASSLSSPGKYQETQYF
TRBJ2-2,TRBV24-1,CATTRGTDTGELFF
TRBJ2-5,TRBV6-5,CASTQRETQYF
TRBJ2-2,TRBV19,CASSIRQGNTGELFF
TRBJ2-2,TRBV5-1,CASSLGVSGSTGELFF
TRBJ2-2,TRBV12-3/TRBV12-4,CASSFLWVTGELFF
TRBJ1-3,TRBV29-1,CSVWTGGNTIYF
TRBJ2-1,TRBV4-1,CASSQGRLAGDYNEQFF
TRBJ2-5,TRBV12-3/TRBV12-4,CASGSELRTQYF
TRBJ1-5,TRBV4-2,CASSLTGVIDQPQHF
TRBJ2-7,TRBV28,CASASGRPPYEQYF